The rows below give T cell receptor beta chains drawn from one sample of a study of CD8+ T cells in alopecia areata. Repertoires were generated with immunoSEQ multiplex PCR, while TCRdb's copy carries only in-frame clones and drops some. Of some 130,000 clones detected, roughly 50% appear once; the ten largest clones hold under 20%. The sample in question was CD8+ T cells sorted from blood, obtained at week 0. Receptor source: a human donor with alopecia areata. CDR3s leave out the opening cysteine and the closing phenylalanine or tryptophan. Each record gives: J gene, V gene, CDR3 protein.

j_call: TRBJ2-5
v_call: TRBV6-5
cdr3_aa: ASSSYGSMETQY

j_call: TRBJ2-1
v_call: TRBV30
cdr3_aa: AWSVLDEYNEQF

j_call: TRBJ2-3
v_call: TRBV21-1
cdr3_aa: ASGDRVTDTQY

j_call: TRBJ2-1
v_call: TRBV25-1
cdr3_aa: ASSDMGSYNEQF

j_call: TRBJ1-3
v_call: TRBV2
cdr3_aa: ASSQTVSSGNTIY

j_call: TRBJ1-6
v_call: TRBV13
cdr3_aa: ASSLGTGGSPLH

j_call: TRBJ1-5
v_call: TRBV27
cdr3_aa: ASSLAGTGLNQPQH

j_call: TRBJ2-1
v_call: TRBV5-1
cdr3_aa: ASSLDRSSYNEQF

j_call: TRBJ2-1
v_call: TRBV5-4
cdr3_aa: ASSRGNNEQF

j_call: TRBJ2-1
v_call: TRBV27
cdr3_aa: ASSPDRGDNEQF

j_call: TRBJ2-2
v_call: TRBV6-5
cdr3_aa: ASSYQGQGGTGELF

j_call: -
v_call: TRBV12-5
cdr3_aa: ASGLVRSYEQY

j_call: TRBJ2-7
v_call: TRBV29-1
cdr3_aa: SVEGTGGNPYEQY